These T cell receptor beta chains were read from a single sample in a study of blood T cell repertoires in COVID-19. Only in-frame clones appear in the TCRdb table, and some are missing; sequencing was by immunoSEQ multiplex PCR. The table includes hundreds of thousands of clones, over 80% detected once. The sequenced sample was PBMCs or T cells enriched from blood (not recorded which). The receptor set was obtained from a woman aged 18 to 35 who had recovered from COVID-19. The CDR3 runs from the conserved cysteine through the conserved F or W. A D gene is named only where the DNA matches it firmly. A row's size may be missing; if present it is once, few, many or a size class.

>TRBV10-3|15|TRBJ1-4|-|TRBD1
TGTGCCATCAGTGAGTCCGGGACAGTAGGTGAAAAACTGTTTTTT
CAISESGTVGEKLFF
>TRBV6-1|13|TRBJ1-1|-|-
TGTGCCAGCAGTGATCTTCGGGACACTGAAGCTTTCTTT
CASSDLRDTEAFF
>TRBV24-1|12|TRBJ2-5|-|-
TGTGCCACCAACGACAATTCGGAGACCCAGTACTTC
CATNDNSETQYF
>TRBV2|14|TRBJ1-1|once|TRBD1
TGTGCCAGCAGTCTACAGGGGGCGTCGACTGAAGCTTTCTTT
CASSLQGASTEAFF
>TRBV7-3|16|TRBJ2-5|-|-
TGTGCCAGCAGCTTAACTGGGAGGCGGGGTCAAGAGACCCAGTACTTC
CASSLTGRRGQETQYF
>TRBV4-3|12|TRBJ2-3|-|-
TGCGCCAGCAGCCAAGATCTTTATACGCAGTATTTT
CASSQDLYTQYF
>TRBV7-3|13|TRBJ1-1|-|-
TGTGCCAGCAGCTCCGGGTTTAACACTGAAGCTTTCTTT
CASSSGFNTEAFF
>TRBV7-9|15|TRBJ2-2|-|-
TGTGCCAGCAGCTTAGGAGTGGGGCGCACCGGGGAGCTGTTTTTT
CASSLGVGRTGELFF
>TRBV7-7|14|TRBJ2-5|-|TRBD2
TGTGCCAGCAGCTCCTTCGGACTAGCGGAGACCCAGTACTTC
CASSSFGLAETQYF
>TRBV28|15|TRBJ1-2|-|TRBD1
TGTGCCAGCAGACCTCACAGGGGCGAGGACTATGGCTACACCTTC
CASRPHRGEDYGYTF
>TRBV7-2|15|TRBJ2-1|-|TRBD2
TGTGCCAGCAGCCCCCGGGTAGCGGGGTACAATGAGCAGTTCTTC
CASSPRVAGYNEQFF
>TRBV7-8|16|TRBJ1-5|-|-
TGTGCCAGCAGCAGGATCGACGCGGGGAGCAATCAGCCCCAGCATTTT
CASSRIDAGSNQPQHF
>TRBV19|15|TRBJ1-2|-|TRBD1
TGTGCCAGTAGTAACAGGAACAGGGGGCATAATGGCTACACCTTC
CASSNRNRGHNGYTF
>TRBV4-1|17|TRBJ1-3|-|-
TGCGCCAGCAGCCAAGTGGCAGCGACAGTCTCTGGAAACACCATATATTTT
CASSQVAATVSGNTIYF
>TRBV4-1|17|TRBJ2-1|few|-
TGCGCCAGCAGCCAGCTCAGGTTTCAGGCGCTTAACAATGAGCAGTTCTTC
CASSQLRFQALNNEQFF
>TRBV2|15|TRBJ1-5|once|-
TGTGCCAGCAGTGATGGGGCTTTCGGCAATCAGCCCCAGCATTTT
CASSDGAFGNQPQHF
>TRBV7-3|13|TRBJ1-4|few|-
TGTGCCAGCAGCTTAAGGGAGGGTGAAAAACTGTTTTTT
CASSLREGEKLFF
>TRBV12-5|15|TRBJ2-1|many|TRBD1
TGTGCTAGTGGTTTGGTACAGGGGGAGTGGGATGAGCAGTTCTTC
CASGLVQGEWDEQFF
>TRBV10-3|14|TRBJ2-2|-|-
TGTGCCACCCGACCCATGGCGGACACCGGGGAGCTGTTTTTT
CATRPMADTGELFF
>TRBV6-5|13|TRBJ1-5|-|-
TGTGCCAGCAGTTATAGGGAGCATCAGCCCCAGCATTTT
CASSYREHQPQHF
>TRBV9|15|TRBJ1-4|-|-
TGTGCCAGCAGCGCCGGTGGGGGGGGAAGTGAAAAACTGTTTTTT
CASSAGGGGSEKLFF
>TRBV7-9|15|TRBJ2-7|few|TRBD2
TGTGCCAGCAGCGGGGTAGCGGGAGCTCCCTACGAGCAGTACTTC
CASSGVAGAPYEQYF
>TRBV10-3|14|TRBJ1-6|-|-
TGTGCCATACATGGTGACACACTTTCGGAAACCCTCCACTTT
CAIHGDTLSETLHF
>TRBV5-4|15|TRBJ1-2|-|-
TGTGCCAGCAGCTTGAGAGGCGGGGCGGACTATGGCTACACCTTC
CASSLRGGADYGYTF
>TRBV4-3|13|TRBJ1-5|-|-
TGCGCCAGCAGCCAAGACCCGAGAGCGAACCAGCATTTT
CASSQDPRANQHF
>TRBV6-5|15|TRBJ1-6|few|-
TGTGCCAGCAGAGACAGAAACTCCTATAATTCACCCCTCCACTTT
CASRDRNSYNSPLHF
>TRBV13|13|TRBJ1-1|-|-
TGTGCCAGCAGCCCCCCGGTGGACACTGAAGCTTTCTTT
CASSPPVDTEAFF
>TRBV27|15|TRBJ1-5|-|-
TGTGCCAGCAGTTCTTTAGGGGGGGGCAATCAGCCCCAGCATTTT
CASSSLGGGNQPQHF
>TRBV5-5|15|TRBJ2-7|-|-
TGTGCCAGCAGCTTGGAGTCTCTCAGCTCCTACGAGCAGTACTTC
CASSLESLSSYEQYF
>TRBV25-1|15|TRBJ2-7|-|TRBD1
TGTGCCAGCAGTGATCCGGGACAGGGGTCCTACGAGCAGTACTTC
CASSDPGQGSYEQYF
>TRBV4-1|15|TRBJ1-4|-|-
TGCGCCAGCAGCGGACGAACAGGGTTCAGTGAAAAACTGTTTTTT
CASSGRTGFSEKLFF
>TRBV7-8|15|TRBJ1-2|-|-
TGTGCCAGCAGCTCGGATCAGGCAGGGGATTATGGCTACACCTTC
CASSSDQAGDYGYTF
>TRBV28|14|TRBJ2-7|-|TRBD1
TGTGCCAGCCAAATCGACAGGGCCGGCTACGAGCAGTACTTC
CASQIDRAGYEQYF
>TRBV5-6|13|TRBJ2-7|few|-
TGTGCCAGCAGCTTGCCCGTCGCCTACGAGCAGTACTTC
CASSLPVAYEQYF
>TRBV27|12|TRBJ1-1|-|TRBD1
TGTGCCAGCAGTTGGACAGGGGGGTCAGCTTTCTTT
CASSWTGGSAFF